These 19 T cell receptor beta chains share one sample of origin, sequenced in a study of technical replicates of blood from several donors. The data were produced by immunoSEQ multiplex PCR, yet TCRdb's version contains in-frame clones alone and is incomplete. The top ten clones hold 4.1% of a sample with some 30,000 clones, over 85% of them seen once. The specimen sequenced was PBMCs. Every receptor here comes from a human donor in good health. Some clones in this sample may be carry-over from other donors' samples.

The chain links TRBV5-1 to TRBJ2-2, with D tentatively TRBD2 (6 bases). The V gene lost 0 bases and the J gene lost 6 bases, with 15 bases spanning the gap. CDR1 and CDR2 (germline): SGHRS, YFSETQ. The CDR3 length is 16 residues. CDR3 sequence (DNA): TGCGCCAGCAGCTTGGAGACTAGGTCCGGTGCCGGGGAGCTGTTTTTT. Translated: CASSLETRSGAGELFF. The full variable domain, its missing parts supplied by reference TRBV5-1 and TRBJ2-2, is KAGVTQTPRYLIKTRGQQVTLSCSPISGHRSVSWYQQTPGQGLQFLFEYFSETQRNKGNFPGRFSGRQFSNSRSEMNVSTLELGDSALYLCASSLETRSGAGELFFGEGSRLTVL.

V usage is TRBV7-9 and J usage is TRBJ1-2; the D gene is possibly TRBD1 (5 bases). Germline V gene lookup returns CDR1 SEHNR and CDR2 FQNEAQ (reference sequence). This CDR3 is built from 14 residues. V lost 2 bases and J 4 bases, leaving 11 bases between the germline ends. The CDR3 nucleotides read TGTGCCAGCAGCTTATTCGCAGGGCCCTATGGCTACACCTTC. Its protein product is CASSLFAGPYGYTF. The full variable domain, rest sourced from reference TRBV7-9 and TRBJ1-2, is DTGVSQNPRHKITKRGQNVTFRCDPISEHNRLYWYRQTLGQGPEFLTYFQNEAQLEKSRLLSDRFSAERPKGSFSTLEIQRTEQGDSAMYLCASSLFAGPYGYTFGSGTRLTVV.

The chain joins TRBV2 to TRBJ2-1; 10 positions match TRBD2. CDR1 and CDR2 from the germline V gene are SNHLY and FYNNEI. The CDR3 length is 18 residues. J lost 1 base, V lost 3 bases, and 9 bases had no gene match. The CDR3 spells CASSEGAGGVKSYNEQFF. CDR3 nucleotides: TGTGCCAGCAGTGAGGGAGCGGGAGGGGTTAAGTCCTACAATGAGCAGTTCTTC.

This clone was seen once. The rearrangement links TRBV2 to TRBJ2-7; 8 nucleotides line up with TRBD2. Trimming at V came to 10 bases and at J to 0 bases, leaving 11 bases not matched to a gene. This CDR3 region has 15 residues. Per germline, CDR1 SNHLY and CDR2 FYNNEI. For the CDR3, the DNA is TGTGCCACCGCCGGGAGGGAAGTGGGCTCCTACGAGCAGTACTTC. Translation: CATAGREVGSYEQYF.

The genes are TRBV6-5 and TRBJ1-5; D ambiguous. Germline-derived CDR1 and CDR2 are MNHEY and SVGAGI. CDR3 length: 13 residues. Trimming stripped 5 bases from V and 6 bases from J, with 11 bases between. DNA for the CDR3: TGTGCCAGCAGTCCCGACCCGGGTCAGCCCCAGCATTTT. Translated, it gives CASSPDPGQPQHF.

V is TRBV27 and J is TRBJ1-1; maybe TRBD1 (6 bases). The V and J ends lost 6 bases and 1 base respectively, with 12 bases between them. The CDR3 spans 14 residues. Germline CDR1 is MNHEY and CDR2 is SMNVEV (reference sequence). Written as DNA, the CDR3 is TGTGCCAGCAGCCTGACAGGACGGAACACTGAAGCTTTCTTT. Amino acids: CASSLTGRNTEAFF.

The CDR3 spells CASSLGTGNGGYTF. CDR3 nucleotide sequence: TGTGCCAGCAGCCTAGGGACAGGGAACGGTGGCTACACCTTC. This sequence joins TRBV5-8 and TRBJ1-2, with 9 bases lining up with TRBD1. Germline CDR1 and CDR2: SGHTS and YDEGEE. Trimming at V came to 4 bases and at J to 7 bases, leaving 8 bases not matched to a gene. There are 14 residues in the CDR3.

J is TRBJ2-3 and V is TRBV6-5, with D unclear. Trimming shortened V by 5 bases and J by 6 bases, and 6 bases separated the two germline ends. The CDR3 spans 11 residues. Germline loops: CDR1 MNHEY, CDR2 SVGAGI. The CDR3 sequence: CASSIEDTQYF. CDR3 in DNA: TGTGCCAGCAGTATAGAGGATACGCAGTATTTT.

The rearrangement uses TRBV12-5 and TRBJ2-5; no clear D. V gave up 1 base and J gave up 2 bases, with 14 bases separating them. The CDR3 is 16 amino acids. Per germline, CDR1 LGHNT and CDR2 FRNRAP. The CDR3 sequence is CASGLDLFGEQETQYF. In nucleotides, the CDR3 is TGTGCTAGTGGTTTGGATCTCTTCGGAGAACAAGAGACCCAGTACTTC. The entire variable domain, with the rest obtained from reference TRBV12-5 and TRBJ2-5, is as follows: DARVTQTPRHKVTEMGQEVTMRCQPILGHNTVFWYRQTMMQGLELLAYFRNRAPLDDSGMPKDRFSAEMPDATLATLKIQPSEPRDSAVYFCASGLDLFGEQETQYFGPGTRLLVL.

The chain couples TRBV30 to TRBJ2-2; the D is unclear. Trimming pared 2 bases from V and 4 bases from J, leaving 5 bases between. The CDR3 sequence is 12 residues long. Germline V gene lookup returns CDR1 GTSNPN and CDR2 SVGIG (reference sequence). Here the CDR3 reads CAWSIATGELFF. In nucleotides, the CDR3 is TGTGCCTGGAGTATAGCCACCGGGGAGCTGTTTTTT.

The V and J genes are TRBV15 and TRBJ1-5; D not certain. V gave up 0 bases and J gave up 3 bases, with 12 bases separating them. The CDR3 spans 16 residues. CDR1 and CDR2 (germline): LNHNV, YYDKDF (reference sequence). The DNA for the CDR3 is TGTGCCACCAGCAGAGACAGAAGTTATACCAATCAGCCCCAGCATTTT. It specifies CATSRDRSYTNQPQHF.

The chain has TRBV30 and TRBJ1-1, with D perhaps matching TRBD1 (5 bases). Germline values: CDR1 GTSNPN, CDR2 SVGIG (reference sequence). The length of the CDR3 is 13 residues. V lost 0 bases to trimming and J lost 6 bases, with 11 bases between them. DNA of the CDR3: TGTGCCTGGAGTGTACTGTGGGGGGCTGAAGCTTTCTTT. Amino acids: CAWSVLWGAEAFF.

The rearrangement links TRBV29-1 to TRBJ1-5; maybe TRBD1 (6 bases). This CDR3 spans 14 amino acids. Germline V gene lookup returns CDR1 SQVTM and CDR2 ANQGSEA. The V end was cut by 3 bases, the J end by 3 bases, with 12 bases between. The CDR3 DNA reads as TGCAGCGTTGACGGGGGGCCCAACAATCAGCCCCAGCATTTT. Protein: CSVDGGPNNQPQHF.

This chain connects TRBV5-6 to TRBJ2-5; 8 bases match TRBD2. The junction had 16 bases not matched to a gene; V was cut back by 4 bases and J by 5 bases. This CDR3 is built from 17 residues. Germline CDR1 and CDR2: SGHDT and YYEEEE. CDR3 in amino acids: CASSPDVRRGAGETQYF. The CDR3 region has the DNA TGTGCCAGCAGCCCGGACGTACGGCGGGGGGCGGGGGAGACCCAGTACTTC.

The chain links TRBV18 to TRBJ2-1; 9 nucleotides match TRBD2. Germline V gene sequence: CDR1 KGHSH, CDR2 LQKENI. The V and J ends lost 6 bases and 2 bases, in that order; junction bases with no gene match: 5. This CDR3 has 15 residues. CDR3 protein: CASSSLAGAYNEQFF. CDR3 DNA: TGTGCCAGCTCCTCATTAGCGGGGGCCTACAATGAGCAGTTCTTC.

The chain combines TRBV12-5 with TRBJ2-7; 15 bases agree with TRBD2. The CDR3 is 17 amino acids. Germline CDR1 LGHNT, CDR2 FRNRAP. The trim removed 7 bases at V and 3 bases at J, leaving 10 bases unmatched. The CDR3 DNA sequence: TGTGCTAGTGTAAAGGGACTAGCGGGAGGCTCTATCTACGAGCAGTACTTC. It specifies CASVKGLAGGSIYEQYF.

The rearrangement links TRBV18 to TRBJ1-3; D not resolved. There are 12 residues in the CDR3. Germline-derived CDR1 and CDR2 are KGHSH and LQKENI. Deletions cut 3 bases from V and 4 bases from J, with 4 bases between. CDR3 protein: CASSPEGNTIYF. Here the CDR3 DNA reads TGTGCCAGCTCACCGGAGGGAAACACCATATATTTT.

The rearrangement joins TRBV7-9 to TRBJ1-4, with 10 positions matching TRBD1. V lost 5 bases, J lost 8 bases, and 8 bases stayed unmatched. The CDR3 runs 15 residues. CDR1 SEHNR and CDR2 FQNEAQ come from the germline V gene (reference sequence). CDR3 DNA sequence: TGTGCCAGCAGCCCAGGACAGGGGGAGATGGAAAAACTGTTTTTT. It codes for CASSPGQGEMEKLFF. The full variable domain, in which reference TRBV7-9 and TRBJ1-4 provide the parts outside the CDR3, is DTGVSQNPRHKITKRGQNVTFRCDPISEHNRLYWYRQTLGQGPEFLTYFQNEAQLEKSRLLSDRFSAERPKGSFSTLEIQRTEQGDSAMYLCASSPGQGEMEKLFFGSGTQLSVL.

V is TRBV7-3 and J is TRBJ2-1, with 8 bases identical to TRBD2. The CDR3 runs 15 residues. The germline gives CDR1 SGHTA, CDR2 FQGTGA. Germline trimming cut 2 bases from V and 2 bases from J; bases unmatched to any gene: 2. The CDR3 reads CASSLERGPYNEQFF. The CDR3 DNA follows: TGTGCCAGCAGCTTAGAGCGGGGGCCCTACAATGAGCAGTTCTTC.